A single sample is the source of the 12 T cell receptor beta chains below, sequenced in a study of blood T cell repertoires in COVID-19. Profiling relied on immunoSEQ multiplex PCR, and the TCRdb table lists in-frame clones only, not all of them. This table has over 200,000 clones, more than 80% appearing once. Material for sequencing was PBMCs or T cells enriched from blood (not recorded which). These receptors were taken from a man younger than 40 who had recovered from COVID-19.

The chain uses TRBV27 and TRBJ1-6; 9 bases match TRBD1. There are 16 residues in the CDR3. Trimming cost V 8 bases and J 6 bases; bases outside gene matches: 11. The germline CDR1 and CDR2 sequences are MNHEY and SMNVEV (reference sequence). CDR3: CASGGQGTIRNSPLHF. DNA for the CDR3: TGTGCCAGCGGAGGACAGGGGACAATTCGTAATTCACCCCTCCACTTT.

V gene TRBV11-2 combines with J gene TRBJ1-4; D might be TRBD1 (5 bases). V was trimmed by 5 bases and J by 7 bases, leaving 20 bases between them. Germline V gene lookup returns CDR1 SGHAT and CDR2 FQNNGV. CDR3 length equals 16 residues. The CDR3 DNA is TGTGCCAGCAGCGTAGGGGTGGCAGGGCAAGGTGAAAAACTGTTTTTT. This codes for CASSVGVAGQGEKLFF.

V and J are TRBV7-9 and TRBJ2-1, with 12 bases identical to TRBD2. The CDR3 covers 16 residues. V lost 5 bases and J lost 7; bases outside the gene matches: 9. Germline V lookup: CDR1 SEHNR, CDR2 FQNEAQ (reference sequence). The CDR3 loop reads CASSTTTSGRINEQFF. The DNA of the CDR3 is TGTGCCAGCAGCACGACAACTAGCGGGAGGATAAATGAGCAGTTCTTC.

The V and J genes are TRBV7-9 and TRBJ2-5; possible D gene TRBD1, 6 bases. Between the trimmed V and J ends, which lost 5 bases and 3 bases, there was a span of 16 bases. The CDR3 sequence is 15 residues long. CDR1 SEHNR and CDR2 FQNEAQ come from the germline V gene (reference sequence). In DNA, the CDR3 is TGTGCCAGCAGCACAACAGGGTTCGGTAAAGAGACCCAGTACTTC. Amino acids: CASSTTGFGKETQYF.

This clone was found a few times. The chain has TRBV27 and TRBJ2-7; 10 bases are a match to TRBD1. V was clipped by 8 bases and J by 6 bases; unmatched bases: 7. The germline CDR1 and CDR2 sequences are MNHEY and SMNVEV (reference sequence). This CDR3 has 13 amino acids. CDR3 bases: TGTGCCAGCCGGGACAGGGGACGACCCGAGCAGTACTTC. It encodes CASRDRGRPEQYF.

The CDR3 loop is CASSFGATNEKLFF. Here the CDR3 DNA reads TGTGCCAGCAGCTTCGGTGCAACTAATGAAAAACTGTTTTTT. The chain combines TRBV5-5 with TRBJ1-4, with D unresolved. Germline CDR1 is SGHKS and CDR2 is YYEKEE (reference sequence). CDR3 length equals 14 residues. V lost 2 bases to trimming and J lost 0 bases, with 5 bases between them.

This chain joins TRBV19 and TRBJ1-5, with D perhaps TRBD1 (5 bases). Germline CDR1 is LNHDA and CDR2 is SQIVND (reference sequence). Trimming left V 10 bases short and J 2 bases short, with 15 bases between. The CDR3 totals 14 residues. Here the CDR3 reads CATEAGLGNQPQHF. In nucleotides, the CDR3 is TGTGCCACGGAGGCGGGGCTCGGCAATCAGCCCCAGCATTTT. The full variable domain, rest sourced from reference TRBV19 and TRBJ1-5, is DGGITQSPKYLFRKEGQNVTLSCEQNLNHDAMYWYRQDPGQGLRLIYYSQIVNDFQKGDIAEGYSVSREKKESFPLTVTSAQKNPTAFYLCATEAGLGNQPQHFGDGTRLSIL.

The rearrangement joins TRBV4-3 to TRBJ2-1, with D possibly TRBD1 on 5 matching bases. The CDR3 contains 15 residues. The V gene's germline CDR1 is LGHNA and CDR2 YSLEER. With 1 base removed from V and 7 bases from J, the gap between germline ends came to 14 bases. CDR3 sequence: CASSQARYRTNEQFF. For the CDR3, the DNA is TGCGCCAGCAGCCAAGCAAGGTACAGGACGAATGAGCAGTTCTTC.

The chain is built from TRBV6-1 and TRBJ2-1; 12 bases are shared with TRBD2. Germline trimming cut 4 bases from V and 4 bases from J; bases unmatched to any gene: 5. Germline CDR1 and CDR2: MNHNS and SASEGT. CDR3 length: 16 amino acids. CDR3: CASSATSGGRYNEQFF. The CDR3 region has the DNA TGTGCCAGCAGTGCTACTAGCGGGGGGAGATACAATGAGCAGTTCTTC.

The CDR3 reads CASSLVTSGSRYTGELFF. In DNA form, the CDR3 reads TGTGCCAGCAGCTTAGTGACTAGCGGGAGTCGGTACACCGGGGAGCTGTTTTTT. This sequence joins TRBV7-9 and TRBJ2-2; 12 bases match TRBD2. CDR3 size: 18 residues. The germline V gene encodes CDR1 SEHNR and CDR2 FQNEAQ (reference sequence). Germline trimming cut 1 base from V and 3 bases from J; bases unmatched to any gene: 6.

The gene calls are TRBV29-1 and TRBJ1-1, with TRBD1 matching over 8 bases. Germline-derived CDR1 and CDR2 are SQVTM and ANQGSEA. V dropped 8 bases and J dropped 1; count of bases not matched to a gene: 3. CDR3 length equals 12 residues. CDR3 loop: CSTGQGNTEAFF. The DNA for the CDR3 is TGCAGCACAGGACAGGGGAACACTGAAGCTTTCTTT.

The chain employs TRBV28 and TRBJ2-2, with a weak D call TRBD1 (6 bases). The CDR3 spans 14 residues. Germline V gene lookup returns CDR1 MDHEN and CDR2 SYDVKM. V lost 6 bases and J lost 2, with 10 bases in between. CDR3 sequence reads: CASSMTGNTGELFF. CDR3 bases: TGTGCCAGCAGCATGACAGGAAACACCGGGGAGCTGTTTTTT.